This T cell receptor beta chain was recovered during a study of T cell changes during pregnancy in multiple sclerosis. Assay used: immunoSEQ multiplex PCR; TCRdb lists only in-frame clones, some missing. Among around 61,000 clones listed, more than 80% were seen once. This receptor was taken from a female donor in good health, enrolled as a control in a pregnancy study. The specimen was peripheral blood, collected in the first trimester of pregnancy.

The CDR3 reads CASSQSRTGFQPQHF. The CDR3, as DNA: TGCGCCAGCAGCCAGAGCAGGACAGGGTTCCAGCCCCAGCATTTT. This sequence joins TRBV4-1 and TRBJ1-5; 8 positions match TRBD1. Germline V gene sequence: CDR1 MGHRA, CDR2 YSYEKL. V was clipped by 3 bases and J by 7 bases; unmatched bases: 8. This CDR3 spans 15 amino acids.